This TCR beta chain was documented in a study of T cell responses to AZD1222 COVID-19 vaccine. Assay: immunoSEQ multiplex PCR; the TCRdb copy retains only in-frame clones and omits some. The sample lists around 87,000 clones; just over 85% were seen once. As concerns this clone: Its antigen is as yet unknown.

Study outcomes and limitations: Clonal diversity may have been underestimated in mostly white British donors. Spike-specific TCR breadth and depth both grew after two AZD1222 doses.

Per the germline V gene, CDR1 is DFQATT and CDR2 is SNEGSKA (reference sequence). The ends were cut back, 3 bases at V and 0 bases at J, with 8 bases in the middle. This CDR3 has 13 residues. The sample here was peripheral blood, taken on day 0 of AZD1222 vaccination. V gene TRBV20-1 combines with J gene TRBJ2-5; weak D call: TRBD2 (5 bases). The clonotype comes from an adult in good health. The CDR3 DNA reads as TGCAGTGCTAGTTTGGACTACCAAGAGACCCAGTACTTC. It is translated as CSASLDYQETQYF.